Listed below are T cell receptor beta chains from one sample, sequenced in a study of siplizumab effects on memory and regulatory T cells. No antigen has been assigned to these receptors. TCRdb keeps only in-frame clones here, not all; method: immunoSEQ multiplex PCR. This sample has roughly 11,000 clones; about 44% occur once, and the top ten carry roughly two fifths. The specimen sequenced was CFSE-low (dividing) CD8+ T cells sorted from an allogeneic mixed lymphocyte reaction. These receptors were obtained from a human donor in good health; the cells came from an allogeneic mixed lymphocyte reaction. Some clones in this sample may be carry-over from other donors' samples. CDR3s leave out the opening cysteine and the closing phenylalanine or tryptophan. Each record gives: J gene, V gene, CDR3 protein.

TRBJ1-1	TRBV19	ASSIGVWGTEAF
TRBJ2-1	TRBV7-9	ASSLALNEQF
TRBJ1-5	TRBV2	ASSDGFQQPQH
TRBJ2-1	TRBV13	ASSDGLAGYNEQF
TRBJ1-4	TRBV5-6	ASSLRSDTPTKYDEKLF
TRBJ1-3	TRBV4-1	ASSQVGGPSSGNTIY
TRBJ1-1	TRBV4-1	ASSEDGVYTEAF
TRBJ2-1	TRBV7-3	ASSLTRRTDYNEQF
TRBJ1-5	TRBV7-2	ASSPEAFSNQPQH
TRBJ1-5	TRBV6-5	ASIRDSQSNQPQH
TRBJ2-7	TRBV29-1	SVEEMEGMDYEQY
TRBJ2-3	TRBV20-1	SVLAGDTQY
TRBJ2-7	TRBV5-5	ASSSYARTGYEQY
TRBJ1-2	TRBV1	TSARFRGRLTHGYT
TRBJ2-1	TRBV6-5	AIRSGRNEQF
TRBJ2-1	TRBV7-9	ASSAAGRPEQF
TRBJ2-2	TRBV6-5	ASSYRSTGELF
TRBJ1-1	TRBV29-1	SAGNRAF
TRBJ1-1	TRBV4-1	ASSHLNTEAF
TRBJ1-1	TRBV18	ASSPMGLDTEAF
TRBJ2-2	TRBV2	ASSDGTSGIANTGELF
TRBJ2-3	TRBV11-2	ASSLGGRFPTDTQY
TRBJ2-3	TRBV5-1	ASSLAYPDTQY
TRBJ2-7	TRBV19	ASSIGAPSYEQY
TRBJ1-1	TRBV6-6	ASSYSRLNTEAF
TRBJ1-5	TRBV19	ATTEGQGVNQPQH
TRBJ2-7	TRBV6-1	AADQLAGVHEQY